One and the same sample provided the 26 T cell receptor beta chains below, sequenced in a study of vaccination and CD4 T cells after COVID-19 (dated by TCRdb to the early 2020s). These receptors lack a known antigen. The library was built by means of PCR. The run used an Illumina iSeq 100. At the Johns Hopkins FTIC core, DNA from the cultured CD4+ T cells underwent TCR sequencing with the Oncomine TCR Beta short-read assay. TCRdb reworked the public reads: Q25 trimming with fastp, MiXCR clone assembly, productive beta chains retained. Identical CDR3 protein sequences are pooled into one entry, listed with their most common genes and DNA. The table for this sample lists about 20,000 distinct CDR3 sequences; roughly 50% of them were counted only once. The ten largest make up about 5% of the sample. The intended sense of this specimen's treatment or condition label: approximately 9-day PBMC culture with coronavirus spike peptide pools or control peptides (ViraFEST assay).

The sample comprised CD4+ T cells from blood, cultured in vitro. These receptors all stem from a human donor who had recovered from COVID-19.

The rearrangement joins TRBV27 to TRBJ1-1, with a tentative D call TRBD1 (5 bases). Germline CDR1 and CDR2: MNHEY and SMNVEV (reference sequence). V lost 6 bases to trimming and J lost 5 bases, with 13 bases between them. This CDR3 comprises 13 residues. The CDR3 is CASSFARGTEAFF. CDR3 DNA sequence: TGTGCCAGCAGCTTTGCCCGGGGGACTGAAGCTTTCTTT.

The table lists this clonotype with a count of one. The chain carries TRBV10-2 and TRBJ2-1; TRBD2 matches at 8 bases. The CDR3 totals 15 residues. V lost 7 bases, J lost 0 bases, and 5 bases stayed unmatched. CDR1 is WSHSY, CDR2 SAAADI, per germline. The chain's CDR3 is CASTLAGLSYNEQFF. DNA of the CDR3: TGCGCCAGCACTTTAGCGGGACTCTCCTACAATGAGCAGTTCTTC.

This clonotype was counted a few times. This chain joins TRBV2 and TRBJ1-1; D is possibly TRBD1 (5 bases). V was trimmed by 5 bases and J by 6 bases, leaving 10 bases between them. This CDR3 contains 12 residues. Germline V gene lookup returns CDR1 SNHLY and CDR2 FYNNEI. Here the CDR3 DNA reads TGTGCCAGCAGTACCCAGGGCCCTGAAGCTTTCTTT. This codes for CASSTQGPEAFF.

The V and J genes are TRBV20-1 and TRBJ1-5; D unresolved. The CDR3 spans 14 residues. Germline V gene sequence: CDR1 DFQATT, CDR2 SNEGSKA (reference sequence). V was clipped by 3 bases and J by 0 bases, with 9 bases between them. The DNA for the CDR3 is TGCAGTGCTAGTCGCGCATATAGCAATCAGCCCCAGCATTTT. Its translation: CSASRAYSNQPQHF.

This clonotype appeared once. The genes are TRBV5-1 and TRBJ2-7, with D uncertain. CDR3 length: 13 amino acids. CDR1 is SGHRS, CDR2 YFSETQ, per germline. The germline V and J ends were trimmed by 4 bases and 2 bases, with 10 bases remaining between them. The CDR3 region is CASSQTGTYEQYF. The CDR3 DNA reads TGCGCCAGCAGCCAGACTGGCACCTACGAGCAGTACTTC.

V and J are TRBV27 and TRBJ1-5, with D possibly TRBD1 on 5 matching bases. The length of the CDR3 is 14 residues. Germline-derived CDR1 and CDR2 are MNHEY and SMNVEV (reference sequence). V was clipped by 6 bases and J by 2 bases, with 11 bases between them. Here the CDR3 reads CASREGVRNQPQHF. The CDR3 nucleotides read TGTGCCAGCAGGGAAGGGGTTCGCAATCAGCCCCAGCATTTT.

This clonotype has only a few counts. The CDR3 DNA reads TGTGCCAGCAGCCCGAGAAGCGGAGTCCAAGAGACCCAGTACTTC. Translated: CASSPRSGVQETQYF. The chain couples TRBV7-8 to TRBJ2-5, with D possibly TRBD2 on 5 matching bases. This CDR3 region has 15 residues. From germline, CDR1 is SGHVS and CDR2 FQNEAQ. V dropped 5 bases and J dropped 1 base, with 14 bases sitting between them.

The V call is TRBV15, the J call TRBJ2-5, with TRBD2 matching 7 bases. Germline V lookup: CDR1 LNHNV, CDR2 YYDKDF (reference sequence). The CDR3 sequence is 15 residues long. V lost 7 bases to trimming and J lost 2 bases; unmatched junction nucleotides: 10. CDR3 nucleotide sequence: TGTGCCACCATGCAGCTGGGGGGGAAACAAGAGACCCAGTACTTC. This gives the protein CATMQLGGKQETQYF.

There are a few counts of this clonotype. The J gene is TRBJ2-7, the V gene TRBV11-3, with 8 nucleotides matching TRBD1. J gave up 5 bases and V 4 bases, and 10 bases lay outside the gene matches. This CDR3 region has 15 residues. Germline values: CDR1 SGHNT, CDR2 YENEEA. The CDR3 bases are TGTGCCAGCAGCTCCGGACAGGGACGCTTGGACGAGCAGTACTTC. Amino acid sequence: CASSSGQGRLDEQYF. Combining the CDR3 with reference TRBV11-3 and TRBJ2-7 gives the whole variable domain EAGVVQSPRYKIIEKKQPVAFWCNPISGHNTLYWYLQNLGQGPELLIRYENEEAVDDSQLPKDRFSAERLKGVDSTLKIQPAELGDSAVYLCASSSGQGRLDEQYFGPGTRLTVT.

This chain links TRBV5-4 with TRBJ2-3; the D gene is possibly TRBD2 (6 bases). Germline loops: CDR1 SGHNT, CDR2 YYREEE (reference sequence). V shed 7 bases and J shed 3 bases, with 15 bases lying between them. The CDR3 has 14 residues. CDR3: CASGAQEGTDTQYF. Written as DNA, the CDR3 is TGTGCCAGCGGGGCGCAGGAGGGGACAGATACGCAGTATTTT.

The chain carries TRBV11-2 and TRBJ2-5; a weak D match, TRBD2 (5 bases). Germline values: CDR1 SGHAT, CDR2 FQNNGV. Trimming stripped 3 bases from V and 5 bases from J, with 16 bases between. This CDR3 has 15 amino acids. The DNA for the CDR3 is TGTGCCAGCAGCTTTACCGGGCCTACGGGGGAGACCCAGTACTTC. This gives the protein CASSFTGPTGETQYF.

The rearrangement links TRBV12-3 or TRBV12-4 to TRBJ2-2; no reliable D call. V was cut by 3 bases and J by 0 bases, with 11 bases left in between. This CDR3 has 16 amino acids. DNA of the CDR3: TGTGCCAGCAGTTTTGACGGAGATTCGAACACCGGGGAGCTGTTTTTT. Residues: CASSFDGDSNTGELFF.

The rearrangement links TRBV30 to TRBJ1-1; D unclear. Germline lookup yields CDR1 GTSNPN and CDR2 SVGIG (reference sequence). The CDR3 consists of 14 residues. Trimming took off 3 bases at V and 0 bases at J, with 11 bases between the two ends. DNA of the CDR3: TGTGCCTGGAGGGTTTGGGTCATGAACACTGAAGCTTTCTTT. Amino acid sequence: CAWRVWVMNTEAFF.

The J gene is TRBJ2-3, the V gene TRBV18, with 7 bases that match TRBD2. Per the germline V gene, CDR1 is KGHSH and CDR2 is LQKENI. Trimming took 4 bases from V and 2 from J; bases not matched to a gene: 12. The CDR3 has 17 residues. The CDR3 sequence is CASSRNRDGGTTDTQYF. The CDR3 DNA reads as TGTGCCAGCTCACGAAACCGGGACGGGGGGACCACAGATACGCAGTATTTT.

This clonotype was seen only a few times. V and J are TRBV12-3 or TRBV12-4 and TRBJ1-2; the D is unclear. V was pared by 5 bases and J by 4 bases, with 11 bases between. The CDR3 is made up of 13 amino acids. The CDR3 is CASSRTGPYGYTF. DNA for the CDR3: TGTGCCAGCAGTCGGACCGGACCCTATGGCTACACCTTC.

This chain joins TRBV5-1 and TRBJ1-1, with TRBD1 identical over 8 bases. The CDR3 sequence is 15 residues long. J gave up 0 bases and V 3 bases, and 4 bases lay outside the gene matches. The germline CDR1 and CDR2 sequences are SGHRS and YFSETQ. CDR3 sequence: CASSWTGKVNTEAFF. The CDR3 DNA sequence: TGCGCCAGCAGCTGGACAGGGAAAGTGAACACTGAAGCTTTCTTT.

The V and J genes are TRBV5-4 and TRBJ1-6; D possibly corresponds to TRBD1 (6 bases). CDR1 SGHNT and CDR2 YYREEE come from the germline V gene (reference sequence). The CDR3 is 16 amino acids. Deletions cut 0 bases from V and 13 bases from J, with 20 bases between. CDR3 protein: CASSLVSIQGGSPLHF. Written as DNA, the CDR3 is TGTGCCAGCAGCTTGGTTTCCATACAGGGCGGAAGTCCCCTCCACTTT.

In this sample, this clonotype turned up a few times. V and J are TRBV29-1 and TRBJ1-2; 10 bases match TRBD1. From germline, CDR1 is SQVTM and CDR2 ANQGSEA. The CDR3 consists of 16 residues. The J segment lost 0 bases and the V segment lost 0 bases, leaving 4 bases of the junction unmatched. The CDR3 protein is CSVEETGGAANYGYTF. The CDR3 region has the DNA TGCAGCGTTGAAGAGACAGGGGGCGCGGCTAACTATGGCTACACCTTC.

This clonotype turned up a few times. V gene TRBV7-3 combines with J gene TRBJ2-5; 7 bases align to TRBD2. The V gene end was trimmed by 4 bases and the J gene end by 2 bases; junction bases not matched to a gene: 10. CDR3 size: 16 residues. The germline V gene encodes CDR1 SGHTA and CDR2 FQGTGA. CDR3 bases: TGTGCCAGCAGCTATGGTGGTGCGGGAGAGCAAGAGACCCAGTACTTC. It encodes CASSYGGAGEQETQYF.

The rearrangement links TRBV7-6 to TRBJ1-1, with TRBD1 as a possible D gene (5 bases). V was pared by 4 bases and J by 1 base, with 16 bases between. The CDR3 is made up of 16 amino acids. The germline gives CDR1 SGHVS, CDR2 FNYEAQ. The CDR3 sequence is CASSSRGTGPNTEAFF. For the CDR3, the DNA is TGTGCCAGCAGCTCTAGAGGCACAGGCCCGAACACTGAAGCTTTCTTT.

This clonotype occurred a few times. This sequence joins TRBV20-1 and TRBJ1-1; the D gene is possibly TRBD1 (5 bases). The V gene lost 5 bases and the J gene lost 11 bases, with 15 bases spanning the gap. The germline V gene encodes CDR1 DFQATT and CDR2 SNEGSKA (reference sequence). The CDR3 totals 11 residues. CDR3 nucleotide sequence: TGCAGTGCTCCAACAGAGGGGCCCGCTTTCTTT. Translated: CSAPTEGPAFF.

V and J are TRBV6-1 and TRBJ1-5; no reliable D call. The V gene lost 3 bases and the J gene lost 2 bases, with 8 bases spanning the gap. Germline CDR1 reads MNHNS; CDR2 reads SASEGT. The CDR3 has 14 residues. The CDR3 DNA follows: TGTGCCAGCAGTGAGTACTTGGGCAATCAGCCCCAGCATTTT. Its protein is CASSEYLGNQPQHF.

The rearrangement links TRBV20-1 to TRBJ1-2, with 7 bases lining up with TRBD1. The CDR3 has 13 amino acids. Germline trimming cut 5 bases from V and 4 bases from J; bases unmatched to any gene: 7. The germline CDR1 and CDR2 sequences are DFQATT and SNEGSKA (reference sequence). CDR3 DNA sequence: TGCAGTGCTTGGACAGGCTTTGTCTATGGCTACACCTTC. It encodes CSAWTGFVYGYTF.

The chain combines TRBV7-2 with TRBJ1-6; the D is unclear. With 1 base removed from V and 8 bases from J, the gap between germline ends came to 15 bases. CDR3 size: 16 residues. The germline V gene has CDR1 SGHTA and CDR2 FQGNSA. CDR3 sequence (DNA): TGTGCCAGCAGCTTAGAAGGGAGAATACCTTATTCACCCCTCCACTTT. It encodes CASSLEGRIPYSPLHF.

The chain joins TRBV7-2 to TRBJ2-7; possible D gene TRBD2, 6 bases. V lost 6 bases and J lost 3, with 12 bases in between. The CDR3 length is 13 residues. Germline assignment: CDR1 SGHTA and CDR2 FQGNSA. CDR3 sequence: CASSSWRDYEQYF. The CDR3, as DNA: TGTGCCAGCAGTTCCTGGCGGGACTACGAGCAGTACTTC. The whole variable domain, remainder taken from reference TRBV7-2 and TRBJ2-7, is GAGVSQSPSNKVTEKGKDVELRCDPISGHTALYWYRQSLGQGLEFLIYFQGNSAPDKSGLPSDRFSAERTGGSVSTLTIQRTQQEDSAVYLCASSSWRDYEQYFGPGTRLTVT.

This clonotype turned up a few times. The V gene is TRBV6-2 or TRBV6-3, the J gene TRBJ1-6; D is unclear. The V end was cut by 2 bases, the J end by 17 bases, with 13 bases between. The CDR3 contains 12 residues. Germline V gene data show CDR1 as MNHEY and CDR2 as SVGEGT. DNA for the CDR3: TGTGCCAGCAGTTACGTTCGACTGCCCATCCACTTT. It translates to CASSYVRLPIHF.